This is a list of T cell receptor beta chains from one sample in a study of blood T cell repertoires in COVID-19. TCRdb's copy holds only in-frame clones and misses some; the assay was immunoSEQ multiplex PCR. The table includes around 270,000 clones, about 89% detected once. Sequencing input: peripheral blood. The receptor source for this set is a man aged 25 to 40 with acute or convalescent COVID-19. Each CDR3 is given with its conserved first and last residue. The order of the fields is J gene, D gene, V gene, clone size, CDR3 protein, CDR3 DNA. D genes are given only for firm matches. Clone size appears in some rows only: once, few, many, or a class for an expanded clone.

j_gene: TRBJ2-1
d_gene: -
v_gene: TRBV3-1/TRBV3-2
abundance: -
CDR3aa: CASSHSQGRGRKNEQFF
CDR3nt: TGTGCCAGCAGCCACTCCCAGGGAAGAGGGAGGAAGAATGAGCAGTTCTTC

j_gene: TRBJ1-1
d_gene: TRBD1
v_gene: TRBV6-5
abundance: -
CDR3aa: CASSKQGGNTEAFF
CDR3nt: TGTGCCAGCAGTAAACAGGGGGGGAACACTGAAGCTTTCTTT

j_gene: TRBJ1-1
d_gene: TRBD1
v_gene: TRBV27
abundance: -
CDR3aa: CASSGTANTEAFF
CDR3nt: TGTGCCAGCAGCGGGACAGCGAACACTGAAGCTTTCTTT

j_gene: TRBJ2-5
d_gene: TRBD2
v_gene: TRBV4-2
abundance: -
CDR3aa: CASSRGLGLAGGIKETQYF
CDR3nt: TGTGCCAGCAGCCGGGGGTTGGGGCTAGCGGGGGGTATCAAAGAGACCCAGTACTTC

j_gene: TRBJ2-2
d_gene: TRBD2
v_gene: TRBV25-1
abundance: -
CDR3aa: CASSQAGVATGELFF
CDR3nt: TGTGCCAGCAGTCAAGCGGGGGTTGCCACCGGGGAGCTGTTTTTT

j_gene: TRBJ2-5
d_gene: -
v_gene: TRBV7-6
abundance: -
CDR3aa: CASSQMGALGETQYF
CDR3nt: TGTGCCAGCAGCCAAATGGGCGCTCTGGGAGAGACCCAGTACTTC

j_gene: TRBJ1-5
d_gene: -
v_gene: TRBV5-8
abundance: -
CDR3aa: CAGGAQLVQPQHF
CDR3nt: TGTGCCGGGGGGGCACAGTTGGTTCAGCCCCAGCATTTT

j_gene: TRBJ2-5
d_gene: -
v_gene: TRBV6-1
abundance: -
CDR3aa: CASSEMTGQETQYF
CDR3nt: TGTGCCAGCAGTGAAATGACAGGTCAAGAGACCCAGTACTTC

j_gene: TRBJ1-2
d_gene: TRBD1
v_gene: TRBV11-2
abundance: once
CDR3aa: CASSLNLGQPYGYTF
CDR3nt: TGTGCCAGCAGCTTAAATCTGGGACAGCCCTATGGCTACACCTTC

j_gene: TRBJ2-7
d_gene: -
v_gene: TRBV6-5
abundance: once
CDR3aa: CASSRGTAEAYEQYF
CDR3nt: TGTGCCAGCAGCCGCGGGACAGCGGAGGCCTACGAGCAGTACTTC

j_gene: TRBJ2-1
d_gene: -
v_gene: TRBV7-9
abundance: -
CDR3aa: CASTPRYEQFF
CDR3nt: TGTGCCAGCACCCCTAGGTATGAGCAGTTCTTC

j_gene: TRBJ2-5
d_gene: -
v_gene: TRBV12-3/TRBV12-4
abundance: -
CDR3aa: CASSLQETQYF
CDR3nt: TGTGCCAGCAGTCTTCAAGAGACCCAGTACTTC

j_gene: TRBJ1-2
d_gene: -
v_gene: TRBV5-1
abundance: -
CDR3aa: CASAGVGYGYTF
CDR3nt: TGCGCCAGCGCGGGAGTGGGCTATGGCTACACCTTC

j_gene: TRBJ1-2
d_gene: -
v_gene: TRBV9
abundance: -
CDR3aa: CASSDSYGYTF
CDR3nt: TGTGCCAGCAGCGACAGTTATGGCTACACCTTC

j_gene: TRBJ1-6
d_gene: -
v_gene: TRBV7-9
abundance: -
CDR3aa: CASSLGVGHSPLHF
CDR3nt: TGTGCCAGCAGCTTAGGCGTGGGGCATTCACCCCTCCACTTT

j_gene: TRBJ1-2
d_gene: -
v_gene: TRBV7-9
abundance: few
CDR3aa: CASSLTGVGYGYTF
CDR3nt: TGTGCCAGCAGCTTAACCGGGGTGGGCTATGGCTACACCTTC

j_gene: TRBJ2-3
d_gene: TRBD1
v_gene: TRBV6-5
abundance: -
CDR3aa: CASRLQGAGPDTQYF
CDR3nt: TGTGCCAGCAGACTACAGGGGGCGGGACCAGATACGCAGTATTTT

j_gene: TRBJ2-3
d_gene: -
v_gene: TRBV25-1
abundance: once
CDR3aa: CASSESGHTDTQYF
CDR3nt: TGTGCCAGCAGTGAATCAGGCCACACAGATACGCAGTATTTT

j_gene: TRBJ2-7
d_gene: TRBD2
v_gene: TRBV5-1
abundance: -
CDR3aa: CASSLELGLAGDEQYF
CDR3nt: TGCGCCAGCAGCTTGGAATTAGGACTAGCGGGAGACGAGCAGTACTTC

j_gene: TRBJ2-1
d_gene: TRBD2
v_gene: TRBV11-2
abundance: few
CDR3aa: CASSSRGLAGSYNEQFF
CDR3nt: TGTGCCAGCAGCTCCCGGGGACTAGCGGGCTCCTACAATGAGCAGTTCTTC

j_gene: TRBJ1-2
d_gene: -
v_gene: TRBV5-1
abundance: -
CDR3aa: CASSHQGTWTNYGYTF
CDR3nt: TGCGCCAGCAGCCACCAGGGAACGTGGACTAACTATGGCTACACCTTC

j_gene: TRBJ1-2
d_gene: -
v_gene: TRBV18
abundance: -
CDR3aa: CASSPPLNNYGYTF
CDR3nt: TGTGCCAGCTCACCCCCGTTGAACAACTATGGTTACACCTTC

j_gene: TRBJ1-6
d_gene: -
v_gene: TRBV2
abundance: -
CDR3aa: CASRVETAVRSSPLHF
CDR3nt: TGTGCCAGCAGGGTGGAGACAGCCGTTCGCAGTTCACCCCTCCACTTT

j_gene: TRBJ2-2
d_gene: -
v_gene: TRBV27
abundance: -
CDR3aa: CASSPMGLTTGELFF
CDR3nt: TGTGCCAGCAGTCCCATGGGCTTGACGACCGGGGAGCTGTTTTTT

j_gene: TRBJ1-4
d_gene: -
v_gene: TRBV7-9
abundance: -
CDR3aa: CASSYQDAAGKLFF
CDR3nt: TGTGCCAGCAGCTACCAAGACGCGGCTGGGAAACTGTTTTTT